The source of this TCR beta chain is a study of cytotoxic CD8 clonotypes in ibrutinib-treated CLL. Cryopreserved PBMCs were the source of around 2 micrograms of genomic DNA, which went to TCR beta libraries. Assay used: immunoSEQ multiplex PCR; TCRdb lists only in-frame clones, some missing. Among about 300,000 clones, 60% to 80% were seen once, and the ten largest hold around 6%. This clone was seen a single time. From germline, CDR1 is MNHEY and CDR2 SVGAGI. Between the trimmed V and J ends, which lost 5 bases and 9 bases, there was a span of 7 bases. The CDR3 has 10 residues. The specimen was PBMCs, collected at disease progression, from a patient treated with ibrutinib. This sequence joins TRBV6-5 and TRBJ1-2; D remains unclear. This sequence was found in a human donor with chronic lymphocytic leukemia. The CDR3 protein is CASSEGSYTF. CDR3 nucleotide sequence: TGTGCCAGCAGTGAGGGTAGCTACACCTTC.